The rows below give T cell receptor beta chains drawn from one sample of a study of cytomegalovirus exposure and HLA in healthy donors. Sequencing used immunoSEQ multiplex PCR; TCRdb keeps in-frame clones, though not all of them. Among 120,000 or so clones, about 80% were seen once, and the ten largest hold about 2.6%. The sample consisted of PBMCs. The origin of the receptors is a man aged 30-40 years in good health and CMV-seronegative. Each CDR3 is given with its conserved first and last residue. D genes are given only for firm matches. Some rows mark clone size as missing; the rest say once, few, many or name a class of expanded clone.

len: 22; d_gene: TRBD2; abundance: .; v_gene: TRBV27; j_gene: TRBJ2-3; CDR3aa: CASSLKIPTSGRGLYSTDTQYF; CDR3nt: TGTGCCAGCAGTTTAAAAATTCCGACTAGCGGGAGGGGGCTATATAGCACAGATACGCAGTATTTT
len: 17; d_gene: .; abundance: .; v_gene: TRBV5-6; j_gene: TRBJ1-6; CDR3aa: CASSLGTGGRRNSPLHF; CDR3nt: TGTGCCAGCAGCTTGGGGACGGGGGGGCGCCGGAATTCACCCCTCCACTTT
len: 13; d_gene: .; abundance: .; v_gene: TRBV28; j_gene: TRBJ1-6; CDR3aa: CAGRDSYNSPLHF; CDR3nt: TGTGCCGGACGGGATTCCTATAATTCACCCCTCCACTTT
len: 12; d_gene: TRBD1; abundance: .; v_gene: TRBV19; j_gene: TRBJ2-7; CDR3aa: CASSMGQYEQYF; CDR3nt: TGTGCCAGTAGTATGGGACAGTACGAGCAGTACTTC
len: 14; d_gene: TRBD1; abundance: .; v_gene: TRBV28; j_gene: TRBJ2-2; CDR3aa: CASRWDRANGELFF; CDR3nt: TGTGCCAGCAGGTGGGACAGGGCAAACGGGGAGCTGTTTTTT
len: 18; d_gene: TRBD1; abundance: once; v_gene: TRBV9; j_gene: TRBJ1-6; CDR3aa: CASSVGLQGGATISPLHF; CDR3nt: TGTGCCAGCAGCGTAGGTCTACAGGGGGGCGCGACAATTTCACCCCTCCACTTT
len: 17; d_gene: TRBD1; abundance: .; v_gene: TRBV9; j_gene: TRBJ2-1; CDR3aa: CASSVEGTGGTYNEQFF; CDR3nt: TGTGCCAGCAGCGTAGAAGGTACAGGGGGCACCTACAATGAGCAGTTCTTC
len: 13; d_gene: TRBD2; abundance: .; v_gene: TRBV6-1; j_gene: TRBJ2-7; CDR3aa: CASSAGEGLLQYF; CDR3nt: TGTGCCAGCAGTGCGGGGGAGGGGCTCCTGCAGTACTTC
len: 14; d_gene: .; abundance: .; v_gene: TRBV11-3; j_gene: TRBJ1-6; CDR3aa: CASSLDGRGSPLHF; CDR3nt: TGTGCCAGCAGCTTGGACGGGCGAGGGTCACCCCTCCACTTT
len: 13; d_gene: TRBD1; abundance: .; v_gene: TRBV7-6; j_gene: TRBJ1-2; CDR3aa: CASSQNRGRGYTF; CDR3nt: TGTGCCAGCAGCCAAAACAGGGGGCGAGGCTACACCTTC
len: 18; d_gene: TRBD2; abundance: .; v_gene: TRBV10-3; j_gene: TRBJ2-3; CDR3aa: CAISLRTSGSRGTDTQYF; CDR3nt: TGTGCCATCTCCTTGCGGACTAGCGGGAGCAGGGGGACAGATACGCAGTATTTT
len: 13; d_gene: .; abundance: .; v_gene: TRBV7-2; j_gene: TRBJ2-3; CDR3aa: CASSRRGSDTQYF; CDR3nt: TGTGCCAGCAGCCGCCGGGGGTCCGATACGCAGTATTTT
len: 14; d_gene: TRBD2; abundance: .; v_gene: TRBV7-9; j_gene: TRBJ2-7; CDR3aa: CASSPAGVNYEQYF; CDR3nt: TGTGCCAGCAGCCCAGCGGGAGTGAACTACGAGCAGTACTTC
len: 16; d_gene: TRBD2; abundance: .; v_gene: TRBV5-1; j_gene: TRBJ2-1; CDR3aa: CASSSPSGRVGNEQFF; CDR3nt: TGCGCCAGCAGCTCGCCTAGCGGGAGGGTAGGAAATGAGCAGTTCTTC
len: 14; d_gene: .; abundance: .; v_gene: TRBV5-5; j_gene: TRBJ2-7; CDR3aa: CASSLLTTSYEQYF; CDR3nt: TGTGCCAGCAGCCTGTTGACTACCTCCTACGAGCAGTACTTC